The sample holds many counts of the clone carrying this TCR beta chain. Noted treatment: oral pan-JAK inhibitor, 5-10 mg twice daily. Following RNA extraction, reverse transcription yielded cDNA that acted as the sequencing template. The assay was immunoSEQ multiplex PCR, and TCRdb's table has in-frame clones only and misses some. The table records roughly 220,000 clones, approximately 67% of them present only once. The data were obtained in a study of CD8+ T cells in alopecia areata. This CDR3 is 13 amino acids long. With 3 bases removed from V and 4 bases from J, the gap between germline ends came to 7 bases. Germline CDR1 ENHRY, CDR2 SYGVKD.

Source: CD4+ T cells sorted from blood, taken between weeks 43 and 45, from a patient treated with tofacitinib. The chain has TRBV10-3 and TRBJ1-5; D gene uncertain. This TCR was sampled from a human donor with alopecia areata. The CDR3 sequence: CAISEAGNQPQHF. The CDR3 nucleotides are TGTGCCATCAGTGAAGCGGGGAATCAGCCCCAGCATTTT.